These 18 T cell receptor beta chains were sequenced from one sample in a study of blood T cells in healthy people across ages. With a J-beta primer mix and a sample-barcoded 5' primer, a second PCR ran about 7 to 12 cycles. From the 5' RACE reads, TCRdb called clonotypes with MiXCR, one entry per CDR3 protein. The data show around 1,800,000 distinct CDR3 sequences, around 40% seen once. The sample taken for sequencing was blood. These receptors were taken from a human donor in good health.

The chain carries TRBV2 and TRBJ2-3; the D is unclear. The CDR3 has 14 residues. Trimming cost V 4 bases and J 2 bases, with 10 bases left between them. From germline, CDR1 is SNHLY and CDR2 FYNNEI. Written as DNA, the CDR3 is TGTGCCAGCAGTGTAGATCTATACACAGATACGCAGTATTTT. Its translation is CASSVDLYTDTQYF.

This clonotype showed up just a few times. The rearrangement joins TRBV3-1 to TRBJ2-7, with D unresolved. The CDR3 runs to 14 residues. Per germline, CDR1 LGHDT and CDR2 YNNKEL (reference sequence). Trimming cost V 4 bases and J 2 bases, with 12 bases left between them. The DNA for the CDR3 is TGTGCCAGCAGCCCAGACGTTAGGGCCTACGAGCAGTACTTC. Amino acids: CASSPDVRAYEQYF.

This clonotype has only a few counts. The rearrangement joins TRBV11-1 to TRBJ2-4; TRBD2 might be the D (7 bases). The J call may be mistaken, given a closer DNA end match to TRBJ2-7. The CDR3 sequence is 15 residues long. The germline V gene encodes CDR1 SGHAT and CDR2 FQDESV (reference sequence). CDR3 in DNA: TGTGCCAGCAGCTTAAGACGGGGGGCGGACTACGAGCAGTACTTC. Its translation: CASSLRRGADYEQYF.

The chain joins TRBV28 to TRBJ2-1; unclear D gene. With 6 bases removed from V and 2 bases from J, the gap between germline ends came to 14 bases. This CDR3 region has 15 residues. Germline-derived CDR1 and CDR2 are MDHEN and SYDVKM. The CDR3 loop reads CASRFTLLTYNEQFF. CDR3 DNA: TGTGCCAGCAGATTCACCCTCTTAACCTACAATGAGCAGTTCTTC. The full variable domain, in which reference TRBV28 and TRBJ2-1 provide the parts outside the CDR3, is DVKVTQSSRYLVKRTGEKVFLECVQDMDHENMFWYRQDPGLGLRLIYFSYDVKMKEKGDIPEGYSVSREKKERFSLILESASTNQTSMYLCASRFTLLTYNEQFFGPGTRLTVL.

The J gene is TRBJ2-5, the V gene TRBV6-2 or TRBV6-3; TRBD2 agrees at 7 bases. This CDR3 region has 17 residues. Trimming took 0 bases from V and 2 from J; bases not matched to a gene: 9. CDR1 MNHEY and CDR2 SVGEGT come from the germline V gene. The CDR3 DNA sequence: TGTGCCAGCAGTTACTCGTTCCAGCGGGGAGTGCAAGAGACCCAGTACTTC. It translates to CASSYSFQRGVQETQYF.

This clonotype was seen a handful of times. The V call is TRBV4-3, the J call TRBJ1-2, with D maybe TRBD1 (5 bases). This CDR3 is 18 amino acids long. The V gene lost 1 base and the J gene lost 0 bases, with 18 bases spanning the gap. Germline CDR1 and CDR2: LGHNA and YSLEER. For the CDR3, the DNA is TGCGCCAGCAGCCAAGTGGCAGGGAAACGGGGAGCTAACTATGGCTACACCTTC. The encoded protein is CASSQVAGKRGANYGYTF.

In its sample, this clonotype was seen a few times. V and J are TRBV10-3 and TRBJ1-5, with a tentative D call TRBD1 (5 bases). CDR1 is ENHRY and CDR2 is SYGVKD in the germline V gene. With 2 bases removed from V and 1 base from J, the gap between germline ends came to 9 bases. The CDR3 runs to 15 residues. The CDR3 DNA reads TGTGCCATCAGTGAGATGGGGGAGAGCAATCAGCCCCAGCATTTT. It encodes CAISEMGESNQPQHF.

The chain employs TRBV7-2 and TRBJ2-5, with 7 bases aligning to TRBD1. Germline V lookup: CDR1 SGHTA, CDR2 FQGNSA. The CDR3 sequence is 15 residues long. V lost 5 bases and J lost 3; bases outside the gene matches: 9. The CDR3 bases are TGTGCCAGCAGCAACAGCCGGGACAGAAAAGAGACCCAGTACTTC. This translates into CASSNSRDRKETQYF.

The V and J genes are TRBV4-3 and TRBJ2-3; TRBD2 might be the D (7 bases). Trimming stripped 4 bases from V and 4 bases from J, with 21 bases between. The CDR3 is 17 residues long. Per germline, CDR1 LGHNA and CDR2 YSLEER. CDR3 sequence (DNA): TGCGCCAGCAGCCCGGACGTACGGGGGGCCAGACCAGATACGCAGTATTTT. Translated: CASSPDVRGARPDTQYF.

The V call is TRBV11-2, the J call TRBJ2-1; either TRBD1 or TRBD2 may fit D (5 bases each). The CDR3 has 13 amino acids. CDR1 SGHAT and CDR2 FQNNGV come from the germline V gene. V was clipped by 2 bases and J by 11 bases, with 13 bases between them. In DNA form, the CDR3 reads TGTGCCAGCAGCTTACTCCTCCGGGGCAAGCAGTTCTTC. It codes for CASSLLLRGKQFF.

This clonotype came up a few times. The chain uses TRBV7-8 and TRBJ1-6; unclear D gene. CDR1 is SGHVS, CDR2 FQNEAQ, per germline. The V gene lost 2 bases and the J gene lost 7 bases, with 12 bases spanning the gap. This CDR3 has 15 amino acids. CDR3: CASSLTRLGNSPLHF. CDR3 sequence (DNA): TGTGCCAGCAGCTTAACCAGGCTGGGGAATTCACCCCTCCACTTT.

This clonotype came up a few times. This CDR3 is CASSPDTNNEQFF. DNA for the CDR3: TGTGCCAGCAGCCCCGACACCAACAATGAGCAGTTCTTC. The chain is built from TRBV6-2 or TRBV6-3 and TRBJ2-1, with unresolved D. The CDR3 is 13 amino acids. V was cut by 6 bases and J by 5 bases, with 11 bases left in between. Germline V lookup: CDR1 MNHEY, CDR2 SVGEGT.

This clonotype was counted many times. This chain connects TRBV7-2 to TRBJ2-7; D gene unclear. The germline V and J ends were trimmed by 4 bases and 7 bases, with 20 bases remaining between them. The CDR3 has 15 amino acids. Germline V lookup: CDR1 SGHTA, CDR2 FQGNSA. The CDR3: CASSSPVRARKEQYF. In nucleotides, the CDR3 is TGTGCCAGCAGCTCCCCGGTTCGGGCTAGGAAAGAGCAGTACTTC.

The J gene is TRBJ2-3, the V gene TRBV4-2; the match to TRBD2 covers 14 bases. Germline trimming cut 3 bases from V and 3 bases from J; bases unmatched to any gene: 5. Germline CDR1 is LGHNA and CDR2 is YNFKEQ. This CDR3 is built from 17 residues. The CDR3: CASSQGTSGGSTDTQYF. The CDR3 DNA is TGTGCCAGCAGCCAGGGGACTAGCGGGGGTTCGACAGATACGCAGTATTTT.

The J gene is TRBJ2-7, the V gene TRBV5-5, with a possible D match to TRBD1 (6 bases). This CDR3 spans 14 amino acids. Germline V lookup: CDR1 SGHKS, CDR2 YYEKEE (reference sequence). Between the trimmed V and J ends, which lost 1 base and 2 bases, there was a span of 10 bases. Here the CDR3 reads CASSLWQGPYEQYF. CDR3 nucleotide sequence: TGTGCCAGCAGCTTGTGGCAGGGGCCCTACGAGCAGTACTTC.

The chain carries TRBV7-2 and TRBJ1-2, with D perhaps TRBD1 (5 bases). V lost 4 bases and J lost 2, with 11 bases in between. Germline loops: CDR1 SGHTA, CDR2 FQGNSA. The CDR3 loop spans 14 amino acids. The CDR3, as DNA: TGTGCCAGCAGCTGGTGGGACGGGAACTATGGCTACACCTTC. Amino acids: CASSWWDGNYGYTF.

The genes are TRBV11-2 and TRBJ2-7; 10 bases map to TRBD1. The CDR3 is 17 residues long. Looked up from germline, CDR1 is SGHAT and CDR2 is FQNNGV. J was trimmed by 5 bases and V by 4 bases; bases with no gene match: 14. The CDR3 sequence: CASSSQLARDRGDEQYF. In DNA form, the CDR3 reads TGTGCCAGCAGCTCTCAACTCGCGAGGGACAGGGGCGACGAGCAGTACTTC.

This clonotype appeared a few times. The chain has TRBV6-6 and TRBJ2-3; the match to TRBD2 covers 9 bases. The CDR3 extends over 16 amino acids. V gave up 5 bases and J gave up 2 bases; unmatched junction bases: 8. Germline CDR1 and CDR2: MNHNY and SVGAGI (reference sequence). CDR3 nucleotides: TGTGCCAGCAGTGTTGGGGTAGCGGGGGTCACAGATACGCAGTATTTT. It specifies CASSVGVAGVTDTQYF.